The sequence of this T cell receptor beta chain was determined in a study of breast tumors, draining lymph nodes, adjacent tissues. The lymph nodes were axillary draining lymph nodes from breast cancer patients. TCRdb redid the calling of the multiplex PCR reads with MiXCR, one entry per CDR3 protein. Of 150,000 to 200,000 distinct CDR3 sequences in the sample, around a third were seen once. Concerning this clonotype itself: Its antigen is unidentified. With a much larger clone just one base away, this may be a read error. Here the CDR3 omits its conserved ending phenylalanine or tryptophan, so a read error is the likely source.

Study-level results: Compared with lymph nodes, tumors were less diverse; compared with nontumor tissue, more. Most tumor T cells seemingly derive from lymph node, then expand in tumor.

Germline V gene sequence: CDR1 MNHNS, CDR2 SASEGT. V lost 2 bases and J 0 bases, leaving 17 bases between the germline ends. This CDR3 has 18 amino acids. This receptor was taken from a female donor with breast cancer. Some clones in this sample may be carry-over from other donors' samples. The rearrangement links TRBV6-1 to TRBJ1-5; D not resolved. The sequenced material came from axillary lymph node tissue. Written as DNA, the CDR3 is TGTGCCAGCAGTGAAAGGCAGCCAGACCGCTATAGCAATCAGCCCCAGCATTCT. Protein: CASSERQPDRYSNQPQHS.